This T cell receptor (beta chain) was recovered during a study of cytomegalovirus exposure and HLA in healthy donors. Regarding this clone: Its matching antigen is unknown.

PCR was performed using 60 Vbeta and 13 Jbeta primers. This table comes from immunoSEQ multiplex PCR, and its TCRdb copy is limited to in-frame clones, with some not included. Here the sample spans around 100,000 clones, under 85% being singletons. Study results and limitations: Accurate prediction of most subjects' HLA-A and HLA-B alleles from TCR beta sequences was reported. A highly shared variant cluster was judged a likely technical artifact. Among CMV-associated TCR beta chains, most appeared HLA-restricted in a later analysis.

The CDR3 contains 14 residues. V lost 6 bases, J lost 4 bases, and 8 bases stayed unmatched. Germline V lookup: CDR1 KGHSH, CDR2 LQKENI. Each donor's status was that of a healthy bone marrow donor. The clonotype comes from a man aged 50 to 59 in good health and CMV-seropositive. The sequencing input was PBMCs. J is TRBJ1-1 and V is TRBV18; 7 bases fit TRBD1. Here the CDR3 reads CASSGQTGTTEAFF. As DNA, the CDR3 is TGTGCCAGCTCGGGGCAGACAGGGACCACTGAAGCTTTCTTT.